Each of the 11 T cell receptor beta chains below was sequenced from the same sample in a study of blood T cell repertoires in COVID-19. The data were produced by immunoSEQ multiplex PCR, yet TCRdb's version contains in-frame clones alone and is incomplete. The data hold about 230,000 clones, with over 65% observed a single time. The sequenced sample was peripheral blood. The receptors shown here come from an older woman with active or convalescent COVID-19.

The chain is built from TRBV28 and TRBJ2-7, with TRBD1 matching over 7 bases. The CDR3 length is 14 residues. Germline V gives CDR1 MDHEN, CDR2 SYDVKM. Trimming at V came to 8 bases and at J to 3 bases, leaving 10 bases not matched to a gene. The CDR3 reads CASSYGAGGYEQYF. The CDR3 DNA is TGTGCCAGCTCCTACGGGGCAGGGGGCTACGAGCAGTACTTC.

CDR3 DNA: TGTGCCAGCCAAGAACAGGGAAATAGCAATCAGCCCCAGCATTTT. Amino acids: CASQEQGNSNQPQHF. The chain recombines TRBV19 with TRBJ1-5, with TRBD1 as a possible D gene (6 bases). V was clipped by 9 bases and J by 0 bases, with 15 bases between them. CDR1 LNHDA and CDR2 SQIVND come from the germline V gene (reference sequence). The CDR3 contains 15 residues.

The rearrangement joins TRBV5-4 to TRBJ2-3, with 8 positions matching TRBD2. V was pared by 5 bases and J by 3 bases, with 11 bases of the junction left unmatched. Germline values: CDR1 SGHNT, CDR2 YYREEE (reference sequence). This CDR3 is 16 amino acids long. CDR3 in amino acids: CASSPSGTRSTDTQYF. The CDR3 DNA reads TGTGCCAGCAGTCCCTCAGGGACTAGGAGTACAGATACGCAGTATTTT.

The chain joins TRBV24-1 to TRBJ2-3; TRBD2 matches 7 bases. The CDR3 spans 15 residues. V dropped 2 bases and J dropped 6; count of bases not matched to a gene: 7. The germline V gene has CDR1 KGHDR and CDR2 SFDVKD. Here the CDR3 DNA reads TGTGCCACCAGTGATTCTAGACTAGCTAAGGATACGCAGTATTTT. As protein: CATSDSRLAKDTQYF.

The rearrangement uses TRBV27 and TRBJ2-7; D not certain. Trimming removed 2 bases from V and 3 bases from J, with 8 bases in between. Germline values: CDR1 MNHEY, CDR2 SMNVEV (reference sequence). The CDR3 is 13 amino acids. CDR3 in amino acids: CASSLRSVYEQYF. The CDR3 DNA sequence: TGTGCCAGCAGTTTAAGGAGTGTCTACGAGCAGTACTTC.

This clone has a handful of counts. The chain has TRBV11-2 and TRBJ1-5; TRBD1 is a possible D gene (5 bases). The CDR3 is 15 amino acids. Per the germline V gene, CDR1 is SGHAT and CDR2 is FQNNGV. The V end was cut by 3 bases, the J end by 7 bases, with 16 bases between. The CDR3 DNA follows: TGTGCCAGCAGCTTCGGGATCGGGGGAGTACAGCCCCAGCATTTT. The encoded protein is CASSFGIGGVQPQHF.

The genes are TRBV11-2 and TRBJ2-3, with 8 bases fitting TRBD1. J lost 2 bases, V lost 4 bases, and 5 bases had no gene match. The CDR3 is made up of 15 amino acids. The germline V gene encodes CDR1 SGHAT and CDR2 FQNNGV. CDR3 protein: CASSSQGASTDTQYF. CDR3 in DNA: TGTGCCAGCAGCTCCCAGGGGGCCTCCACAGATACGCAGTATTTT.

CDR3: CASSLRTYRGGEPQHF. CDR3 nucleotide sequence: TGTGCCAGCAGCCTGAGGACCTACAGGGGAGGCGAGCCCCAGCATTTT. The chain has TRBV6-2 or TRBV6-3 and TRBJ1-5; TRBD1 matches at 7 bases. CDR3 length: 16 residues. V gave up 6 bases and J gave up 8 bases; unmatched junction bases: 16. Germline V lookup: CDR1 MNHEY, CDR2 SVGEGT.

This clone showed up just a few times. The chain couples TRBV4-1 to TRBJ2-7; the match to TRBD1 covers 10 bases. V lost 3 bases to trimming and J lost 9 bases; unmatched junction nucleotides: 8. The CDR3 runs to 14 residues. The germline gives CDR1 MGHRA, CDR2 YSYEKL. The CDR3 sequence is CASSQVDRGTGQYF. The CDR3 DNA reads as TGCGCCAGCAGCCAGGTGGACAGGGGGACTGGGCAGTACTTC.

The chain recombines TRBV10-3 with TRBJ1-3, with 9 nucleotides matching TRBD1. Trimming cost V 10 bases and J 0 bases; bases outside gene matches: 13. CDR3 length: 17 residues. Germline V lookup: CDR1 ENHRY, CDR2 SYGVKD. This CDR3 is CATLATGGGYSGNTIYF. In DNA form, the CDR3 reads TGTGCCACCCTGGCGACAGGGGGTGGTTACTCTGGAAACACCATATATTTT.

This chain uses TRBV5-1 with TRBJ2-7; TRBD1 agrees at 7 bases. After removal of 3 bases from V and 12 bases from J, the junction contained 9 bases not matched to a gene. Germline CDR1 is SGHRS and CDR2 is YFSETQ. The CDR3 sequence is 12 residues long. The CDR3 nucleotides are TGCGCCAGCAGCTCACTCTTAGGGGGCTGGTACTTC. It yields the protein CASSSLLGGWYF.